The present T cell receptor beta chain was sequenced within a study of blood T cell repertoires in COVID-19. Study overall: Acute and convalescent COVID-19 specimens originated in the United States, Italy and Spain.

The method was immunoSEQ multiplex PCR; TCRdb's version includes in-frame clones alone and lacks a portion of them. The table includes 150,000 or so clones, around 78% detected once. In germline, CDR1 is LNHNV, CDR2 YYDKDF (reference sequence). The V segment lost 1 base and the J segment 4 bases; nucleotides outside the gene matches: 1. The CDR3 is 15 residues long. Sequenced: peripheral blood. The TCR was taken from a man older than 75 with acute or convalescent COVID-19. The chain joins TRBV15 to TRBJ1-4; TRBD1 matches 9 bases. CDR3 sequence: CATSRGQGGNEKLFF. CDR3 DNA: TGTGCCACCAGCAGAGGACAGGGGGGTAATGAAAAACTGTTTTTT.